What follows are 13 T cell receptor beta chains derived from one specimen sequenced in a study of T cell responses to AZD1222 COVID-19 vaccine. The table came from immunoSEQ multiplex PCR; TCRdb's copy has only in-frame clones and leaves some out. The top ten clones hold 9.5% to 13% of a sample with approximately 96,000 clones, about 89% of them seen once. The sequencing used peripheral blood, collected 28 days after the second AZD1222 dose. These TCRs come from an adult who received the AZD1222 COVID-19 vaccine.

This clone was observed once. CDR3 region: CAWGNTGGYTF. CDR3 bases: TGTGCCTGGGGCAATACAGGGGGCTACACCTTC. The chain couples TRBV30 to TRBJ1-2; D is possibly TRBD1 (6 bases). V dropped 5 bases and J dropped 8 bases, with 12 bases sitting between them. Per the germline V gene, CDR1 is GTSNPN and CDR2 is SVGIG (reference sequence). This CDR3 contains 11 residues.

This chain uses TRBV9 with TRBJ1-1, with 9 bases fitting TRBD1. CDR1 and CDR2 (germline): SGDLS, YYNGEE. With V trimmed by 3 bases and J by 4 bases, 7 bases remained unmatched. CDR3 size: 15 residues. CDR3 in amino acids: CASSAQQGAVTEAFF. In DNA form, the CDR3 reads TGTGCCAGCAGCGCCCAACAGGGGGCAGTCACTGAAGCTTTCTTT.

J is TRBJ1-2 and V is TRBV29-1, with unresolved D. V was cut by 3 bases and J by 0 bases, with 11 bases left in between. This CDR3 is built from 14 residues. Germline V CDR1 and CDR2: SQVTM, ANQGSEA. The CDR3 DNA reads as TGCAGCGTTGATAAGGATAGGGCTAACTATGGCTACACCTTC. Translated, it gives CSVDKDRANYGYTF.

V gene TRBV5-4 combines with J gene TRBJ2-5, with 8 positions matching TRBD2. Germline CDR1 reads SGHNT; CDR2 reads YYREEE (reference sequence). V lost 0 bases to trimming and J lost 2 bases; unmatched junction nucleotides: 3. This CDR3 spans 15 amino acids. The CDR3 reads CASSLALADQETQYF. As DNA, the CDR3 is TGTGCCAGCAGCTTGGCACTAGCGGATCAAGAGACCCAGTACTTC. The variable domain in full, with the rest retrieved from reference TRBV5-4 and TRBJ2-5, is ETGVTQSPTHLIKTRGQQVTLRCSSQSGHNTVSWYQQALGQGPQFIFQYYREEENGRGNFPPRFSGLQFPNYSSELNVNALELDDSALYLCASSLALADQETQYFGPGTRLLVL.

The chain links TRBV5-1 to TRBJ1-1; D gene ambiguous. The germline CDR1 and CDR2 sequences are SGHRS and YFSETQ. Trimming removed 0 bases at V and 5 bases at J, with 14 bases between. This CDR3 comprises 15 residues. The CDR3 loop is CASSLALGSRTEAFF. The CDR3 DNA is TGCGCCAGCAGCTTGGCCCTGGGCAGTAGAACTGAAGCTTTCTTT.

This chain joins TRBV5-1 and TRBJ2-7; 7 bases map to TRBD1. This CDR3 spans 15 amino acids. The V gene end was trimmed by 3 bases and the J gene end by 6 bases; junction bases not matched to a gene: 12. CDR1 is SGHRS, CDR2 YFSETQ, per germline. CDR3 sequence reads: CASSSWDRGWPEQYF. The CDR3 nucleotides are TGCGCCAGCAGCTCCTGGGACAGAGGATGGCCCGAGCAGTACTTC.

The chain combines TRBV7-6 with TRBJ2-3, with 8 positions matching TRBD1. The CDR3 is 15 amino acids. The germline CDR1 and CDR2 sequences are SGHVS and FNYEAQ. The V and J ends lost 6 bases and 1 base, in that order; junction bases with no gene match: 6. The DNA of the CDR3 is TGTGCCAGCAGGCGGACAGGGAAACGCACAGATACGCAGTATTTT. Translation gives CASRRTGKRTDTQYF.

For the CDR3, the DNA is TGTGCCAGCAGCGTCGACAGGGCCGACTATGGCTACACCTTC. Amino acids: CASSVDRADYGYTF. This rearrangement joins TRBV11-2 to TRBJ1-2, with TRBD1 matching 7 bases. V trimming: 5 bases; J trimming: 3 bases; junction bases outside the gene matches: 6. From germline, CDR1 is SGHAT and CDR2 FQNNGV. The CDR3 contains 14 residues.

The chain is built from TRBV19 and TRBJ1-1, with 11 bases lining up with TRBD1. The junction had 2 bases not matched to a gene; V was cut back by 5 bases and J by 3 bases. Per germline, CDR1 LNHDA and CDR2 SQIVND (reference sequence). The CDR3 covers 14 residues. CDR3 protein: CASSRGQGDTEAFF. The CDR3 bases are TGTGCCAGTAGTCGGGGACAGGGGGACACTGAAGCTTTCTTT.

The rearrangement uses TRBV6-5 and TRBJ1-2; D is unresolved. Germline values: CDR1 MNHEY, CDR2 SVGAGI. The V end was cut by 2 bases, the J end by 4 bases, with 8 bases between. The CDR3 spans 13 residues. CDR3: CASSYGVAYGYTF. In DNA form, the CDR3 reads TGTGCCAGCAGTTACGGAGTGGCCTATGGCTACACCTTC.

V is TRBV30 and J is TRBJ2-2; a weak D match, TRBD2 (6 bases). This CDR3 region has 16 residues. The germline V gene encodes CDR1 GTSNPN and CDR2 SVGIG (reference sequence). The germline V and J ends were trimmed by 0 bases and 4 bases, with 15 bases remaining between them. The CDR3 region has the DNA TGTGCCTGGAGTGTACTCTTGGGAGGATCCACCGGGGAGCTGTTTTTT. This codes for CAWSVLLGGSTGELFF.

The genes are TRBV7-9 and TRBJ1-1, with D perhaps TRBD1 (6 bases). The CDR3 totals 15 residues. Trimming took 5 bases from V and 3 from J, leaving 16 bases between them. The germline gives CDR1 SEHNR, CDR2 FQNEAQ (reference sequence). The DNA for the CDR3 is TGTGCCAGCAGCCCAGTGGGGGCAGAATACACTGAAGCTTTCTTT. Protein sequence: CASSPVGAEYTEAFF.

V is TRBV7-2 and J is TRBJ2-1; 13 nucleotides agree with TRBD2. The CDR3 runs 16 residues. Germline V CDR1 and CDR2: SGHTA, FQGNSA. V shed 5 bases, J shed 8 bases, and the junction held 9 bases outside the gene matches. CDR3 amino acids: CASSILAGGFLHEQFF. The CDR3 DNA reads TGTGCCAGCAGCATACTAGCGGGGGGGTTTCTTCATGAGCAGTTCTTC.